This paragraph covers one TCR beta chain sequence. This clone was seen a single time. Its target antigen remains unknown. No much larger clone exists at a distance of one base, and base qualities are not known. These data come from a study of cytomegalovirus exposure and HLA in healthy donors (dated by TCRdb to 2016 to 2017). In the study overall: According to an earlier analysis of a few hundred of the donors, about 179 million T cells yielded 117 million unique TCR beta sequences and 276 Gb of sequence data. Roughly 290 gigabases of sequencing data and 91 million or so unique TCR sequences made up an early release that covered several hundred HLA-typed donors. Of the 398 genotyped donors, 65% to 90% fell in the genetic ancestry cluster associated with self-reported Caucasian donors. The study aimed to test whether cataloging public T cell receptors could reveal signatures of past pathogen exposure. The T cell repertoires of under 750 subjects were profiled by immunosequencing and related to cytomegalovirus serostatus. In addition to the first cohort of 650 to 750 subjects, a separate validation cohort of approximately 130 different subjects was used. High-throughput TCR immunosequencing, statistical association of individual TCRs with disease status, and machine learning were combined to predict cytomegalovirus infection status. In a later analysis, previously published TCR beta repertoires from several hundred donors were re-analyzed and high-resolution HLA genotyping was added so that TCR occurrence patterns could be studied. In the later analysis, no new phenotypic data were used to find candidate immune exposures; instead, reliance was placed on TCR beta sequences and their occurrence across donors. In an earlier analysis of 550 to 700 of the donors, high-throughput TCR beta sequencing was used to judge whether each TCR beta V gene segment behaved as functional or pseudogenic. Donor age, sex, ethnicity and CMV serostatus were compiled alongside the repertoire data. A later genetic analysis used genome-wide SNP genotypes for about 55% of the 666 donors, treating that subset as a discovery cohort. All discovery cohort repertoires had been generated using a single sequencing platform. Class I and class II HLA loci were covered by the typing at four-digit resolution. Typing coverage varied by locus: about 620-640 donors for A, B, C, DRB1 and DQB1; some 520 for DQA1; approximately 610 for DPA1; some 470 for DPB1. Because of strong linkage in the cohort, a handful of DR-DQ haplotypes were treated as single units for association and clustering. Among about 370 genotyped donors of the cohort, an average of roughly 230,000 unique TCR beta nucleotide sequences was sequenced per donor, of which roughly 17% were non-productive. General conclusions and limits of the study: According to the authors, the approach could potentially be generalized to other disease states and immunological phenotypes. Across donors, most TCR sequences were observed very rarely, whereas some public TCRs were present in many individuals. A group of highly shared sequence variants was considered likely to be a technical artifact of the sequencing pipeline. Over 15 rarely observed V segments, including chromosome 9 orphons, were excluded from the earlier analysis of 550 to 700 of the donors because counts were too low. Compared with the roughly 670-donor mean, donors in an Asian-associated ancestry cluster had fewer N-insertions in productive TCRs, according to a later genetic analysis. An association between a missense DCLRE1C variant and V-gene and J-gene trimming of TCR beta chains was found in a later genetic analysis and replicated in an independent cohort. Because some donors lacked HLA typing at each locus, the association tests relied only on the typed subset. When HLA alleles, especially DR and DQ, strongly co-occurred, attributing TCR associations to individual alleles was difficult. In an earlier analysis of roughly 500 of the donors, most TCR beta V segments appeared in productive rearrangements about 87% or about 30% of the time, broadly matching IMGT annotations. Three of the identified cytomegalovirus-associated TCR beta chains were confirmed in vitro to be specific for cytomegalovirus antigens. A later analysis reported that several top co-occurrence clusters appeared linked to parvovirus B19, influenza, CMV and Epstein-Barr virus. In a later analysis, HLA-associated TCR beta chains showed more clonal expansion and lower generation probabilities than non-associated chains that were equally common. CMV serostatus was the only immune exposure information available for the cohort. Linkage disequilibrium might explain the correlated functional status among segregating V segments, but an unknown experimental factor could not be excluded. The presence/absence analyses assumed that sequencing depth was roughly uniform across donors, and that assumption may not be true. A later analysis found that most CMV-associated TCR beta chains appeared HLA-restricted, with HLA associations seemingly driven largely by CMV exposure. A further reported finding was that TCR beta sequences accurately predicted the HLA-A and HLA-B alleles for most subjects in the first cohort. The classifier was reported to diagnose cytomegalovirus status with high specificity and sensitivity in both the original and validation cohorts. At a false discovery rate of 0.05, a later analysis linked 15,000 to 20,000 TCR beta sequences to specific HLA alleles. In a later analysis, the rate of TCR association differed among HLA loci, with DRB1 alleles having the most associated TCRs and HLA-C alleles having the fewest. The cohort was sequenced for TCR beta chains only, and without alpha or paired-chain data the features that could be detected were limited. A total of 164 TCR beta chains were listed by the study as associated with cytomegalovirus. Some IMGT-functional V segments, including TRBV6-2 and TRBV6-3, could not be told apart with the 87-base-pair reads, so those segments were excluded.

V loses 6 bases, J loses 0 bases, and the germline ends lie 11 bases apart. The CDR3 numbers 15 residues from cysteine through phenylalanine. Left in the record is the CDR3 DNA by itself, 45 bases read in frame from the first base. CDR1 and CDR2 are read off the germline V gene (reference sequence) as MNHEY and SMNVEV. Preparation of the library involved the immunoSEQ multiplex PCR assay. For the multiplex PCR, a mixture combining 60 forward primers for TCR Vbeta segments and 13 reverse primers for TCR Jbeta segments was used. The CDR3 region of rearranged TCR beta genes was amplified from genomic DNA by a multiplex PCR assay. On the Illumina HiSeq System, the amplified TCR beta libraries were sequenced as 87-base-pair reads. In the authors' own workflow: A later analysis tallied roughly 80 million unique TCR beta chains across the 660 or so repertoires, and approximately 11 million of those chains were shared by two or more donors. A nearest-neighbor algorithm error-corrected the raw reads and collapsed the reads into unique sequences, merging closely related sequences to remove PCR and sequencing errors. Alignment of CDR3 sequences to IMGT reference sequences was used to assign V, D and J gene segments. Each retained sequence needed at least a six-nucleotide match to both a V gene segment and a J gene segment. Rearrangements were called productive when the CDR3 lacked stop codons and stayed in frame with V and J; all others were non-productive. CDR3 was defined by IMGT convention, running from the second conserved V-encoded cysteine to the conserved J-encoded phenylalanine. The earlier analysis of 500 to 650 of the donors excluded any sequence lacking an unambiguous match to a single V gene segment. An earlier analysis of 587 of the donors classified V segments as functional when productive rearrangements were above 56.7% and as segregating when the standard deviation between donors was above 5%. A statistical classification framework was built to diagnose cytomegalovirus status from the catalog of TCR beta chain sequences. In a later analysis, V and J genes were assigned by comparing TCR nucleotide sequences against IMGT/GENE-DB human TR gene sequences. In a later analysis, CDR3 sequences and most-parsimonious VDJ recombination scenarios were assigned using the TCRdist pipeline. In a later analysis, every TCR beta chain was defined by the combination of its CDR3 amino acid sequence and its V-gene family, and reads without a unique V-gene family were dropped. As a way to deal with suspected cross-contamination and a sequencing artifact, a later analysis dropped more than 500 nucleotide sequences that were highly shared and had low generation probability. For each public chain, a later analysis derived a clonal expansion index from normalized ranks of inferred template counts within each repertoire. A later analysis computed generation probabilities with a VDJ recombination model fitted to out-of-frame rearrangements, and checked the results against IGoR. In a later analysis, hypergeometric tests were used to score TCR-TCR, TCR-HLA and TCR-CMV co-occurrence, with a repertoire-size bias correction applied to TCR pairs. False discovery rates were estimated in a later analysis by permuting HLA or CMV assignments 20 times. In a later analysis, co-occurring TCRs were grouped using DBSCAN, and TCRdist sequence similarity was added for clustering within HLA-allele-positive subsets. For co-occurrence clustering, repertoires with fewer than 30,000 or more than 120,000 public chains were excluded, along with five or six repertoires with anomalous nucleotide sharing. Not all clones reach the TCRdb copy of this immuneACCESS table, which keeps in-frame sequences only. Checked studies attribute under half of the gap to unresolved V genes and leave the rest unexplained. That table gives V, J and clone size, and the DNA gave D and trimming. Within this sample are fewer than 250,000 clones, with roughly 80% of them counted one time only. Jointly, the top ten make up 2.5% to 3% of the sample.

The cohort was made up of 500 to 850 healthy bone marrow donors. At the time of sampling, every cohort member was nominally healthy, though immune exposures that went unrecorded were likely present. The donor tested CMV seronegative, placing the donor among the 350 or so seronegative members of the cohort. A peripheral blood sample was collected from each donor, and TCR beta sequencing was performed on peripheral blood mononuclear cells. The Qiagen DNeasy Blood Extraction Kit was used to extract genomic DNA from the blood cell samples. The V and J segments used are TRBV27 and TRBJ1-4; a confident D gene designation cannot be given. This clonotype was obtained from a man between 25 and 39 years old in good health and CMV-seronegative. Sequences were obtained from PBMCs. The nucleotides read TGTGCCAGCAGCCCTAACTCCCCAACTAATGAAAAACTGTTTTTT. The translation is CASSPNSPTNEKLFF. With the portions outside the CDR3 filled from the reference TRBV27 and TRBJ1-4 genes, the complete variable region becomes EAQVTQNPRYLITVTGKKLTVTCSQNMNHEYMSWYRQDPGLGLRQIYYSMNVEVTDKGDVPEGYKVSRKEKRNFPLILESPSPNQTSLYFCASSPNSPTNEKLFFGSGTQLSVL.